This T cell receptor beta chain emerged from a study of blood T cell repertoires in COVID-19. Study information: COVID-19 samples collected from the United States, Italy and Spain covered acute and convalescent phases. The analysed material was cDNA or gDNA that came from T cells, B-cell-depleted T cells, or PBMCs.

In the original analysis: Nucleated cell counts were estimated from reference gene primer amplification. Data came from immunoSEQ multiplex PCR; TCRdb stores just in-frame clones and leaves some out. V and J calls and clone size are those listed in that table; D and trimming were worked out from the DNA. The sample yields under 200,000 clones, about four fifths seen once. This CDR3 comprises 15 residues. Trimming left V 4 bases short and J 0 bases short, with 11 bases between. Germline-derived CDR1 and CDR2 are SGHRS and YFSETQ. Regarding this clone: This same CDR3 is encoded by further DNA sequences in the sample.

V and J are TRBV5-1 and TRBJ2-1, with a possible D match to TRBD2 (6 bases). Sequencing was performed on peripheral blood. The sequence derives from an older man who had recovered from COVID-19. CDR3 in DNA: TGCGCCAGCAGCCCAGGAGGGAGCTCCTACAATGAGCAGTTCTTC. Protein: CASSPGGSSYNEQFF. Using reference TRBV5-1 and TRBJ2-1 for the parts outside the CDR3, the full variable domain is KAGVTQTPRYLIKTRGQQVTLSCSPISGHRSVSWYQQTPGQGLQFLFEYFSETQRNKGNFPGRFSGRQFSNSRSEMNVSTLELGDSALYLCASSPGGSSYNEQFFGPGTRLTVL.